These T cell receptor beta chains were read from a single sample in a study of glioma-infiltrating T cells after dendritic cell vaccination. Measured with immunoSEQ multiplex PCR; TCRdb has only the in-frame clones, and not every one. Of 93,000 or so clones in the sample, roughly 81% were seen once. The sample here was blood, taken before dendritic cell vaccination. Source of these receptors: a human donor with glioblastoma. The conserved cysteine and the conserved F or W are not part of the CDR3 here.

TRBJ1-1 | TRBV28 | ASSTIGQGRGTEAF
TRBJ1-1 | TRBV5-1 | ATHRAPGVNTEAF
TRBJ2-3 | TRBV13 | ASSSRQGPNTQY
TRBJ1-4 | TRBV14 | ASSQGQFEEKLF
TRBJ1-5 | TRBV27 | ASSSGQGEYQPQH
TRBJ1-2 | TRBV18 | ASSSIRQDPYGYT
TRBJ1-1 | TRBV29-1 | SVSDSQNTEAF
TRBJ1-6 | TRBV7-6 | ASSLDQGANSPLH
TRBJ1-5 | TRBV9 | ASSVESRGQPQH
TRBJ2-1 | TRBV12-5 | ASGFRTSGGVLSDEQF